A selection of T cell receptor beta chains follows, all from one sample in a study of T cells in Graves' hyperthyroidism and ophthalmopathy. TCRdb reanalysed the multiplex PCR reads using MiXCR and keeps one entry per CDR3 protein. The table includes 380,000 or so distinct CDR3 sequences, roughly 12% detected once. Sequences were obtained from blood. Source of these receptors: a man aged 25 to 40 with Graves' hyperthyroidism that later progressed to Graves' ophthalmopathy. The CDR3 runs from the conserved cysteine through the conserved F or W. Each record gives: clone size, V gene, J gene, D gene, CDR3 DNA, CDR3 protein. D genes are given only for firm matches. Size is omitted from some rows. Given values are once, few, many or a class for expanded clones.

size: NA
V: TRBV2
J: TRBJ2-2
D: TRBD2
DNA: TGTGCCAGCAGTGACAAGCGGGGCCTGAACACCGGGGAGCTGTTTTTT
CDR3: CASSDKRGLNTGELFF

size: many
V: TRBV20-1
J: TRBJ1-1
D: TRBD1
DNA: TGCAGTGCTATAACCGACAGGGGGCTTCTGAACACTGAAGCTTTCTTT
CDR3: CSAITDRGLLNTEAFF

size: many
V: TRBV7-2
J: TRBJ2-1
D: NA
DNA: TGTGCCAGCAGTCCCGACATTTACAATGAGCAGTTCTTC
CDR3: CASSPDIYNEQFF

size: few
V: TRBV28
J: TRBJ1-2
D: NA
DNA: TGTGCCAGCAGTTTAGACCCGGGACAAGGAGAAGATGGCTACACCTTC
CDR3: CASSLDPGQGEDGYTF

size: few
V: TRBV28
J: TRBJ2-1
D: TRBD1
DNA: TGTGCCAGCAGTCTCTACAGGGGGTGGGGGGACAATGAGCAGTTCTTC
CDR3: CASSLYRGWGDNEQFF

size: NA
V: TRBV27
J: TRBJ2-5
D: TRBD2
DNA: TGTGCCAGCTCCCGACTAGCGGGGGTGGCAGAGACCCAGTACTTC
CDR3: CASSRLAGVAETQYF

size: NA
V: TRBV18
J: TRBJ2-2
D: NA
DNA: TGTGCCAGCTCACCACAGCCTGAGGGGCTGTTTTTT
CDR3: CASSPQPEGLFF

size: NA
V: TRBV2
J: TRBJ1-4
D: TRBD1
DNA: TGTGCCAGCAGGACAGGGGCATCAACTAATGAAAAACTGTTTTTT
CDR3: CASRTGASTNEKLFF

size: few
V: TRBV2
J: TRBJ1-3
D: TRBD1
DNA: TGTGCCAGCAGTGGGACAGGGACGGTAAACACCATATATTTT
CDR3: CASSGTGTVNTIYF

size: many
V: TRBV6-1
J: TRBJ2-3
D: NA
DNA: TGTGCCAGCAGTCCCCGTAACACAGATACGCAGTATTTT
CDR3: CASSPRNTDTQYF

size: once
V: TRBV7-8
J: TRBJ1-5
D: NA
DNA: TGTGCCAGCAGCGGCTCAGGGTTCAGTCAGCCCCAGCATTTT
CDR3: CASSGSGFSQPQHF

size: many
V: TRBV3-1
J: TRBJ1-2
D: NA
DNA: TGTGCCAGCAGCCAAGATATCCTTGCAGCAGGGTATGGCTACACCTTC
CDR3: CASSQDILAAGYGYTF

size: many
V: TRBV20-1
J: TRBJ2-3
D: NA
DNA: TGCAGTGCTGACGCGGCACACACAGATACGCAGTATTTT
CDR3: CSADAAHTDTQYF

size: NA
V: TRBV29-1
J: TRBJ2-5
D: NA
DNA: TGCAGCGTTCTGTTAGGGGGAGAGACCCAGTACTTC
CDR3: CSVLLGGETQYF

size: NA
V: TRBV5-1
J: TRBJ1-2
D: NA
DNA: TGCGCCAGCAGCAGACTATATGGGGATTATGGCTACACCTTC
CDR3: CASSRLYGDYGYTF

size: few
V: TRBV9
J: TRBJ1-3
D: NA
DNA: TGTGCCAGTGGGGGGAGTTCTGGAAACACCATATATTTT
CDR3: CASGGSSGNTIYF

size: many
V: TRBV6-1
J: TRBJ1-3
D: NA
DNA: TGTGCCAGCAGTGAAGACTGGACTGGAAACACCATATATTTT
CDR3: CASSEDWTGNTIYF

size: few
V: TRBV18
J: TRBJ1-4
D: TRBD1
DNA: TGTGCCAGCTCCAGGGGGTCTAATGAAAAACTGTTTTTT
CDR3: CASSRGSNEKLFF

size: many
V: TRBV6-6
J: TRBJ2-7
D: NA
DNA: TGTGCCAGCAGTTACTCGGAGGTGGAGCAGTACTTC
CDR3: CASSYSEVEQYF

size: NA
V: TRBV20-1
J: TRBJ1-3
D: TRBD1
DNA: TGCAGTGCCAGAGGGCACAGGGGAGAGACTGGAAACACCATATATTTT
CDR3: CSARGHRGETGNTIYF

size: NA
V: TRBV11-2
J: TRBJ2-1
D: NA
DNA: TGTGCCAGCAGCTTAGTTGTGGGGTATGAGGGTTACAATGAGCAGTTCTTC
CDR3: CASSLVVGYEGYNEQFF

size: few
V: TRBV7-6
J: TRBJ1-1
D: NA
DNA: TGTGCCAGCAGCTTAGCCTCGGGGGGCACTGAAGCTTTCTTT
CDR3: CASSLASGGTEAFF

size: many
V: TRBV7-2
J: TRBJ2-7
D: NA
DNA: TGTGCCAGCAGACGGGACGAGCCCTACGAGCAGTACTTC
CDR3: CASRRDEPYEQYF

size: NA
V: TRBV5-5
J: TRBJ1-2
D: NA
DNA: TGTGCCAGCAGCCCCACGAACTCACGCTATGGCTACACCTTC
CDR3: CASSPTNSRYGYTF

size: NA
V: TRBV12-3/TRBV12-4
J: TRBJ2-5
D: NA
DNA: TGTGCCAGCAGTTTTAGTATTGAGACCCAGTACTTC
CDR3: CASSFSIETQYF

size: NA
V: TRBV7-2
J: TRBJ1-2
D: NA
DNA: TGTGCCAGCAGCCCCAGGCGGGGACCAAACTATGGCTACACCTTC
CDR3: CASSPRRGPNYGYTF

size: many
V: TRBV5-1
J: TRBJ1-5
D: NA
DNA: TGCGCCAGCAGCTTGGGGACATTTAGCAATCAGCCCCAGCATTTT
CDR3: CASSLGTFSNQPQHF

size: NA
V: TRBV7-9
J: TRBJ2-7
D: TRBD2
DNA: TGTGCCAGCAGCTCATCAGCGGGGCCGTCCTACGAGCAGTACTTC
CDR3: CASSSSAGPSYEQYF

size: few
V: TRBV3-1
J: TRBJ1-6
D: NA
DNA: TGTGCCAGCTCCTCAGCACACTTTAATTCACCCCTCCACTTT
CDR3: CASSSAHFNSPLHF

size: many
V: TRBV3-1
J: TRBJ1-1
D: NA
DNA: TGTGCCAGCAGCCAAGATTCCCGAATCCTGAACACTGAAGCTTTCTTT
CDR3: CASSQDSRILNTEAFF

size: few
V: TRBV7-3
J: TRBJ2-3
D: NA
DNA: TGTGCCAGCAGCCAGGGCCCCACAGATACGCAGTATTTT
CDR3: CASSQGPTDTQYF

size: many
V: TRBV5-1
J: TRBJ1-1
D: NA
DNA: TGCGCCAGCAGCTTGGCCAAGGGGCCAGGGACTGAAGCTTTCTTT
CDR3: CASSLAKGPGTEAFF

size: NA
V: TRBV4-1
J: TRBJ1-4
D: NA
DNA: TGCGCCAGCAGCCAACGCGCCTTTTTGGGGGCAGGAAAACTGTTTTTT
CDR3: CASSQRAFLGAGKLFF

size: many
V: TRBV5-1
J: TRBJ2-2
D: TRBD1
DNA: TGCGCCAGCAGCACGGGACAGGCCGCGAACACCGGGGAGCTGTTTTTT
CDR3: CASSTGQAANTGELFF

size: many
V: TRBV20-1
J: TRBJ1-1
D: NA
DNA: TGCAGTGCTAGTGGCTCGGGTCCCCGGGACTGGGACACTGAAGCTTTCTTT
CDR3: CSASGSGPRDWDTEAFF

size: many
V: TRBV6-1
J: TRBJ1-1
D: NA
DNA: TGTGCCAGCAGTGAAGAGGGGTGGTCCATGAACACTGAAGCTTTCTTT
CDR3: CASSEEGWSMNTEAFF

size: many
V: TRBV20-1
J: TRBJ2-7
D: NA
DNA: TGCAGTGCTAGGATTCCGGGACTGCCCTACGAGCAGTACTTC
CDR3: CSARIPGLPYEQYF

size: many
V: TRBV27
J: TRBJ1-5
D: NA
DNA: TGTGCCAGCAGTTTATCCTTTAGGACCTTTAGCAATCAGCCCCAGCATTTT
CDR3: CASSLSFRTFSNQPQHF

size: NA
V: TRBV9
J: TRBJ1-5
D: NA
DNA: TGTGCCAGCAGCGTGGAAAGCAATCAGCCCCAGCATTTT
CDR3: CASSVESNQPQHF

size: many
V: TRBV29-1
J: TRBJ2-7
D: NA
DNA: TGCAGCGTTGATATCAACACCTCGAGTGAGGAGCAGTACTTC
CDR3: CSVDINTSSEEQYF

size: many
V: TRBV20-1
J: TRBJ2-2
D: TRBD2
DNA: TGCAGTGCTAGAGGCGGGGGACCCACCGGGGAGCTGTTTTTT
CDR3: CSARGGGPTGELFF

size: NA
V: TRBV7-9
J: TRBJ2-5
D: NA
DNA: TGTGCCAGCAGCCTTGAAGGGAGGACCCAGTACTTC
CDR3: CASSLEGRTQYF

size: many
V: TRBV28
J: TRBJ2-7
D: TRBD2
DNA: TGTGCCAGCAGTTTGGGGACTAGCGGGGACCTATACGAGCAGTACTTC
CDR3: CASSLGTSGDLYEQYF

size: few
V: TRBV5-1
J: TRBJ1-1
D: TRBD1
DNA: TGCGCCAGCAGCACCGGGGCAGGGGGCACTGAAGCTTTCTTT
CDR3: CASSTGAGGTEAFF

size: many
V: TRBV20-1
J: TRBJ2-7
D: NA
DNA: TGCAGTGCGCCGAGTCTCGGGGTTGCCCCCTACGAGCAGTACTTC
CDR3: CSAPSLGVAPYEQYF

size: many
V: TRBV18
J: TRBJ2-7
D: TRBD1
DNA: TGTGCCAGCTCACCAATGGACAGGTACTACGAGCAGTACTTC
CDR3: CASSPMDRYYEQYF

size: many
V: TRBV2
J: TRBJ1-5
D: TRBD1
DNA: TGTGCCAGCAAGTCGGGACAGCAAGCCCAGCCCCAGCATTTT
CDR3: CASKSGQQAQPQHF

size: few
V: TRBV20-1
J: TRBJ2-3
D: NA
DNA: TGCAGTGCTAGACCCACGGGCCTGCCAGATACGCAGTATTTT
CDR3: CSARPTGLPDTQYF

size: NA
V: TRBV7-2
J: TRBJ2-7
D: NA
DNA: TGTGCCAGCAGCTTAGTTGGGGGATTGTCGATCGAGCAGTACTTC
CDR3: CASSLVGGLSIEQYF

size: few
V: TRBV28
J: TRBJ1-6
D: NA
DNA: TGTGCCAGCAGTTTATGGGGGGGGGCTTATAATTCACCCCTCCACTTT
CDR3: CASSLWGGAYNSPLHF

size: few
V: TRBV13
J: TRBJ2-4
D: TRBD1
DNA: TGTGCCAGCAGCTCGACAGAGACAGGGCTCGAAAACATTCAGTACTTC
CDR3: CASSSTETGLENIQYF

size: many
V: TRBV28
J: TRBJ1-2
D: NA
DNA: TGTGCCAGCTCTTCGAGCAGCGATGGCTACACCTTC
CDR3: CASSSSSDGYTF

size: NA
V: TRBV4-1
J: TRBJ1-3
D: NA
DNA: TGCGCCAGCAGCCACGGTAGGGGGTACTCTGGAAACACCATATATTTT
CDR3: CASSHGRGYSGNTIYF

size: NA
V: TRBV27
J: TRBJ2-7
D: TRBD2
DNA: TGTGCCAGCAGTCTGCGGGGGACGTCCTACGAGCAGTACTTC
CDR3: CASSLRGTSYEQYF

size: many
V: TRBV5-1
J: TRBJ1-4
D: TRBD1
DNA: TGTGCCAGCAGCTTAGGACAGGGAGGGGAAAAACTGTTTTTT
CDR3: CASSLGQGGEKLFF

size: NA
V: TRBV4-1
J: TRBJ2-5
D: NA
DNA: TGCGCCAGCAGCCCCTTGCGGGGCCCCGGGGAGACCCAGTACTTC
CDR3: CASSPLRGPGETQYF

size: many
V: TRBV2
J: TRBJ1-5
D: NA
DNA: TGTGCCAGCCGGGGGTATAGCAATCAGCCCCAGCATTTT
CDR3: CASRGYSNQPQHF